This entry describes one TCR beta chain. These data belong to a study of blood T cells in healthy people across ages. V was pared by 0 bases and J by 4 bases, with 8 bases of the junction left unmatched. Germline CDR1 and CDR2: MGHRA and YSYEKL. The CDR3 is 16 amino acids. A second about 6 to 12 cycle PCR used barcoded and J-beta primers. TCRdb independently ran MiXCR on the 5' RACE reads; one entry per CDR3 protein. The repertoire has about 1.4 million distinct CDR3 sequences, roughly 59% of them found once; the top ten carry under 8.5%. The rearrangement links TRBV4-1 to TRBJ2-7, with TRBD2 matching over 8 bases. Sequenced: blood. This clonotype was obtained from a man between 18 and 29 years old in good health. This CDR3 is CASSQDMVAGSYEQYF. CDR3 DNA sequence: TGCGCCAGCAGCCAAGATATGGTAGCGGGAAGTTACGAGCAGTACTTC.